Described below is a single TCR beta chain sequence and its context. What it binds is unknown. The assay was immunoSEQ multiplex PCR, and TCRdb's table has in-frame clones only and misses some. The repertoire includes approximately 27,000 clones, 70% to 90% of them detected once, and 0.35% sits in the top ten. This entry is derived from a study of PD-1 blockade in classical Hodgkin lymphoma. Study outcomes and limitations: The origin of the repertoire differences remains undefined, with disease activity or prior therapy as possible causes. According to reports, newly diagnosed patients had lower baseline TCR diversity than healthy donors, and relapsed/refractory patients had lower baseline TCR diversity still.

V dropped 3 bases and J dropped 1; count of bases not matched to a gene: 6. From germline, CDR1 is SGHTA and CDR2 FQGNSA. The CDR3 sequence is 15 residues long. Described time point: newly diagnosed, previously untreated cHL patient sample. Purification of CD4+ T cells from thawed PBMCs was achieved by magnetic negative selection. Newly diagnosed, untreated classical Hodgkin lymphoma PBMCs served as comparison. The sequenced material came from CD4+ T cells from blood. The rearrangement joins TRBV7-2 to TRBJ2-7; TRBD2 matches at 7 bases. This receptor was obtained from a human donor with classical Hodgkin lymphoma. Written as DNA, the CDR3 is TGTGCCAGCAGCTTTCCGGGACTACCTTCCTACGAGCAGTACTTC. Translated, it gives CASSFPGLPSYEQYF.